A selection of T cell receptor beta chains follows, all from one sample in a study of cytomegalovirus exposure and HLA in healthy donors. Profiled with immunoSEQ multiplex PCR; TCRdb holds only in-frame clones, not every one. Of 150,000 to 200,000 clones in the sample, roughly four fifths were seen once. The sequenced material came from PBMCs. All receptors derive from a man in his fifties or sixties in good health and CMV-seropositive. Each CDR3 is given with its conserved first and last residue. D genes are given only for firm matches. Clone size is not always given. Where it is, it says once, few, many or a class for expanded clones.

>TRBD1|TRBJ2-1|.|TRBV18
TGTGCCAGCTCGCCGGGACAGGGGGCTTACAATGAGCAGTTCTTC
CASSPGQGAYNEQFF
>.|TRBJ2-5|.|TRBV5-4
TGTGCCGGCAGCTTGGCGCTGGCGGGGCTACAAGAGACCCAGTACTTC
CAGSLALAGLQETQYF
>TRBD1|TRBJ2-7|.|TRBV10-3
TGTGCCATCAGTTCGCGGACAGGGTCCTACGAGCAGTACTTC
CAISSRTGSYEQYF
>TRBD2|TRBJ2-5|.|TRBV7-9
TGTTCCAGCAGCCATCTAGCGGGGGGGCCAGAGACCCAGTACTTC
CSSSHLAGGPETQYF
>.|TRBJ2-7|.|TRBV5-1
TGCGCCAGCAGCTTGGAAGGCGGCCTCCACTTCTACGAGCAGTACTTC
CASSLEGGLHFYEQYF
>.|TRBJ2-7|few|TRBV5-1
TGCGCCAGCACCCCCGCGGGGGAGCAGTACTTC
CASTPAGEQYF
>TRBD1|TRBJ2-5|.|TRBV29-1
TGCAGCGTGGACAGGGAGACCCAGTACTTC
CSVDRETQYF
>TRBD1|TRBJ2-5|.|TRBV5-1
TGCGCCAGCAGCTGGGGTGACAGGGCCGGAGAGACCCAGTACTTC
CASSWGDRAGETQYF
>.|TRBJ2-7|.|TRBV11-2
TGTGCCAGCAGCCTAGCCATGGGACACCACGAGCAGTACTTC
CASSLAMGHHEQYF
>.|TRBJ2-3|few|TRBV30
TGTGCCTGGAGTGGTGGCTCGGGAAGAACAGATACGCAGTATTTT
CAWSGGSGRTDTQYF
>.|TRBJ2-1|.|TRBV19
TGTGCCAGTAGTATAGGAGAGTACAATGAGCAGTTCTTC
CASSIGEYNEQFF
>TRBD2|TRBJ2-3|.|TRBV7-2
TGTGCCAGCAGCCCCAAAACTAGCGGGAGGTGGGGGACAGATACGCAGTATTTT
CASSPKTSGRWGTDTQYF
>TRBD1|TRBJ2-3|.|TRBV25-1
TGTGCCAGCAGTGCGCTGGACAGGGGAACAGATACGCAGTATTTT
CASSALDRGTDTQYF
>.|TRBJ2-1|.|TRBV27
TGTGCCAGCAGTCCACAGGACGGCTCCTACAATGAGCAGTTCTTC
CASSPQDGSYNEQFF
>.|TRBJ2-2|.|TRBV5-5
TGTGCCAGCAGCTTGAGCTTATCTGGCACCGGGGAGCTGTTTTTT
CASSLSLSGTGELFF
>.|TRBJ2-7|.|TRBV2
TGTGCCAGCAGTGAAGCAAGTGGGCAGGGTGCTAGCGTATCCTACGAGCAGTACTTC
CASSEASGQGASVSYEQYF
>.|TRBJ2-2|.|TRBV28
TGTGCCAGCAAAATAAACAGGGAAAGGGACACCGGGGAGCTGTTTTTT
CASKINRERDTGELFF
>.|TRBJ2-2|.|TRBV7-2
TGTGCCAGCAGCTTACTTTCTACGAACACCGGGGAGCTGTTTTTT
CASSLLSTNTGELFF
>TRBD1|TRBJ2-1|.|TRBV6-5
TGTGCCAGCAGTTACTCGGGGACAGGACACAATGAGCAGTTCTTC
CASSYSGTGHNEQFF
>.|TRBJ2-5|once|TRBV5-1
TGCGCCAGCAGACCCCTACCGGGAGAGACCCAGTACTTC
CASRPLPGETQYF
>TRBD1|TRBJ2-5|.|TRBV5-6
TGTGCCAGCAGCTTGTGGACAGGGGTAACCCAGTACTTC
CASSLWTGVTQYF
>.|TRBJ2-1|.|TRBV27
TGTGCCAGCAGTTTAGGGGGCGGGGGCGGGTCCTACAATGAGCAGTTCTTC
CASSLGGGGGSYNEQFF
>TRBD1|TRBJ2-7|.|TRBV5-4
TGTGCCAGCAGCGATACCGGGACAGGGGGTGACGAGCAGTACTTC
CASSDTGTGGDEQYF
>TRBD2|TRBJ2-3|.|TRBV29-1
TGCAGCGCTAGCGGGGGAAGCACAGATACGCAGTATTTT
CSASGGSTDTQYF
>TRBD2|TRBJ2-3|.|TRBV2
TGTGCCAGCAGTGGACTAGCTGGAGGCACAGATACGCAGTATTTT
CASSGLAGGTDTQYF
>TRBD2|TRBJ2-1|.|TRBV7-8
TGTGCCAGCAGCTTAGGATTCGGGACTAGCGGGGTTAGCTCCTACAATGAGCAGTTCTTC
CASSLGFGTSGVSSYNEQFF
>.|TRBJ2-1|.|TRBV6-1
TGTGCCAGCAGTGAAGGGGGGCGCTTTGAGCAGTTCTTC
CASSEGGRFEQFF
>TRBD1|TRBJ1-5|.|TRBV19
TGTGCCAGTAGTATGAACAGGGGTAGGAGCAATCAGCCCCAGCATTTT
CASSMNRGRSNQPQHF
>TRBD1|TRBJ2-3|.|TRBV15
TGTGCCACCAGCAGATCCACAGGGGCAGATACGCAGTATTTT
CATSRSTGADTQYF
>TRBD1|TRBJ1-1|.|TRBV2
TGTGCCAGCAGTGGACAGGGTACCACTGAAGCTTTCTTT
CASSGQGTTEAFF
>.|TRBJ2-3|.|TRBV4-3
TGCGCCAGCAGCCAAGGAGGGTGGGGCACAGATACGCAGTATTTT
CASSQGGWGTDTQYF
>.|TRBJ1-4|.|TRBV14
TGTGCCAGCAGCCAAGGGCCGGGAGGGGCGCCGGCTAATGAAAAACTGTTTTTT
CASSQGPGGAPANEKLFF
>TRBD2|TRBJ2-1|.|TRBV29-1
TGCAGCGTTGTAGGGGTTGCGTCTAGCGGGGCGTCCTACAATGAGCAGTTCTTC
CSVVGVASSGASYNEQFF
>TRBD2|TRBJ2-2|.|TRBV7-3
TGTGCCAGCAGCTTAGGCGGGGGGACCTGGATAAACACCGGGGAGCTGTTTTTT
CASSLGGGTWINTGELFF
>.|TRBJ1-5|.|TRBV5-8
TGTGCCAGCAATAAGGGGCGCGATCAGCCCCAGCATTTT
CASNKGRDQPQHF
>.|TRBJ2-7|few|TRBV2
TGTGCCAGCAGTGCGTACAGAGCCTACGAGCAGTACTTC
CASSAYRAYEQYF
>.|TRBJ2-1|.|TRBV28
TGTGCCAGCAGTTTACCGGGGAGCTCCTACAATGAGCAGTTCTTC
CASSLPGSSYNEQFF
>.|TRBJ1-4|.|TRBV7-9
TGTGCCAGCAGCTCCGTTCTATCTAATGAAAAACTGTTTTTT
CASSSVLSNEKLFF
>.|TRBJ1-3|.|TRBV5-1
TGCGCCAGCAGCCCGACAGGCCCTCACTCTGGAAACACCATATATTTT
CASSPTGPHSGNTIYF